This T cell receptor (beta chain) is drawn from a study of blood T cell repertoires in COVID-19. In the study overall: The United States, Italy and Spain supplied acute and convalescent COVID-19 samples.

Participants' reported clinical history set cohort assignment. V lost 5 bases and J lost 5, with 15 bases in between. Germline V gene lookup returns CDR1 LGHDT and CDR2 YNNKEL (reference sequence). The CDR3 loop spans 14 amino acids. In the source study's methods: The authors estimated nucleated cell counts from reference gene primer amplification. Some clones are missing from TCRdb's copy, which holds only in-frame ones; the method was immunoSEQ multiplex PCR. V and J calls and clone size follow that table, whereas D and trimming were derived from the DNA. The sample shows about 130,000 clones, 75% to 90% of them seen only once.

Sequencing was done on a sample of PBMCs or T cells enriched from blood (not recorded which). This chain connects TRBV3-1 (or the pseudogene TRBV3-2) to TRBJ2-5; D may be TRBD1 (5 bases). This sequence originates from a man aged 50-59 years who had recovered from COVID-19. The CDR3 region has the DNA TGTGCCAGCAGCGTGCGTGGGGCGGTCGAGACCCAGTACTTC. Protein: CASSVRGAVETQYF.